This TCR beta chain was profiled in a study of blood T cell repertoires in COVID-19 (dated by TCRdb to about 2020). In the study overall: The collaborator samples originated in the United States, Italy and Spain and spanned the acute and convalescent phases of COVID-19. The material from the prospective study consisted of cDNA or gDNA derived from T cells, B-cell-depleted T cells, or PBMCs. Where available, HLA class I and class II types were obtained from metadata supplied by the sample provider rather than from assay-based typing. The samples were drawn from the first 160 participants of the ongoing ImmuneRACE study and from 950 to 1,500 subjects provided by 6 global collaborators. The dataset comprised deeply sampled blood TCRbeta repertoires from subjects exposed to, actively infected with, or recovered from COVID-19. The repertoires were released in a freely available public database meant as a resource for research on the immune response to SARS-CoV-2. Sample metadata almost always included a de-identified subject ID, COVID-19 status, age in years and sex. The paper's findings and limits, for the study overall: The amount of clinical and demographic metadata varied by source and participant and was provided uncurated.

TCRbeta CDR3 regions were amplified from genomic DNA by means of the immunoSEQ Assay, a bias-controlled multiplex PCR. On the authors' methods: The number of nucleated cells in each sample was estimated by amplification of reference gene primers within the assay. To quantify the absolute abundance of each unique TCRbeta CDR3 rearrangement, sequence reads were collapsed and filtered. For each sample, productive Simpson clonality was calculated as the square root of Simpson's diversity index over productive rearrangements. Drawn from immuneACCESS, this table holds only the in-frame rearrangements with V and J called that TCRdb kept. Clones are partly lost; checked studies trace under half to an unresolved V gene and leave the rest unexplained. The DNA was the basis for D and trimming; V, J and clone size are from that table. This sample comprises roughly 200,000 clones, 65% to 80% of them detected only once. The ten largest account for roughly 12% of the sample.

On this clone itself: It lacks a known antigen. Nothing much larger sits one base from this clone, and base qualities are not available.

Samples from volunteer blood donors who had recovered from COVID-19 were contributed by a second Seattle source. Collaborating institutions collected whole blood in K2EDTA tubes following their own protocols. Collaborator samples were shipped for TCRbeta analysis as frozen whole blood, isolated PBMCs, or DNA extracted from either sample type. This sequence originates from a man aged 50 to 59 who had recovered from COVID-19. Sequenced: peripheral blood.

The CDR3 sequence is CASSPRTGLYEQYF. DNA sequence: TGTGCCAGCTCACCTAGGACAGGGCTGTACGAGCAGTACTTC. This chain is built from TRBV18 and TRBJ2-7; the junction holds 8 bases that match TRBD1. Spanning cysteine to phenylalanine, the CDR3 consists of 14 amino acids. The CDR3 DNA has 42 bases and is translated from base 1. V is pruned by 3 bases and J by 4 bases, leaving 5 bases of the junction without a gene match. CDR1 and CDR2, per the germline V gene, are KGHSH and LQKENI.